The 13 T cell receptor beta chains given below trace back to one sample, sequenced in a study of identical twins' blood T cells. One entry per CDR3 protein results from TCRdb running MiXCR on the 5' RACE reads. The sample consists of hundreds of thousands of distinct CDR3 sequences, more than 25% of them appearing once. Material for sequencing was PBMCs. These receptor sequences come from a woman aged 18-50 years in good health.

This clonotype was seen ten or more times. V and J are TRBV5-1 and TRBJ2-2; maybe TRBD2 (6 bases). The germline CDR1 and CDR2 sequences are SGHRS and YFSETQ. Trimming shortened V by 1 base and J by 0 bases, and 7 bases separated the two germline ends. The CDR3 consists of 15 residues. The CDR3 DNA follows: TGCGCCAGCAGCTTGACGGGGGCGAACACCGGGGAGCTGTTTTTT. Translation: CASSLTGANTGELFF.

This chain links TRBV5-1 with TRBJ1-5, with 7 bases fitting TRBD1. J lost 12 bases, V lost 4 bases, and 13 bases had no gene match. This CDR3 has 14 amino acids. Per the germline V gene, CDR1 is SGHRS and CDR2 is YFSETQ. The CDR3 DNA reads TGCGCCAGCAGCGTAGGGGGCTTGGGCGCTTACCAGCATTTT. Translated, it gives CASSVGGLGAYQHF.

This clonotype was recorded a few times. The chain is built from TRBV20-1 and TRBJ2-1, with unresolved D. The CDR3 runs to 15 residues. Trimming took off 3 bases at V and 0 bases at J, with 12 bases between the two ends. The germline V gene encodes CDR1 DFQATT and CDR2 SNEGSKA (reference sequence). Here the CDR3 reads CSARVRKSSYNEQFF. CDR3 DNA sequence: TGCAGTGCTAGGGTGAGGAAGAGCTCCTACAATGAGCAGTTCTTC.

This clonotype was picked up a small number of times. This chain joins TRBV7-9 and TRBJ1-2, with 8 nucleotides matching TRBD1. The germline V gene has CDR1 SEHNR and CDR2 FQNEAQ (reference sequence). The CDR3 sequence is 14 residues long. Losses at the gene ends were 4 bases for V and 7 bases for J; bases not matched to a gene: 8. CDR3 bases: TGTGCCAGCAGCTCCGGGACAGGATTCGGTGGCTACACCTTC. Translating gives CASSSGTGFGGYTF.

This chain uses TRBV5-6 with TRBJ1-4; 9 bases are a match to TRBD1. Germline trimming cut 7 bases from V and 4 bases from J; bases unmatched to any gene: 5. The CDR3 is made up of 14 amino acids. Germline V gene lookup returns CDR1 SGHDT and CDR2 YYEEEE. The CDR3, as DNA: TGTGCCAGCTCCAGGACAGGGGATAATGAAAAACTGTTTTTT. Amino acids: CASSRTGDNEKLFF.

This clonotype was picked up a small number of times. This CDR3 is CSVGTRSGELFF. CDR3 sequence (DNA): TGCAGCGTCGGGACTCGAAGTGGGGAGCTGTTTTTT. This chain connects TRBV29-1 to TRBJ2-2; tentatively, D is TRBD2 (6 bases). V dropped 6 bases and J dropped 8 bases, with 13 bases sitting between them. CDR3 size: 12 residues. Per the germline V gene, CDR1 is SQVTM and CDR2 is ANQGSEA.

J is TRBJ1-5 and V is TRBV3-1; no clear D. The germline V and J ends were trimmed by 3 bases and 4 bases, with 10 bases remaining between them. In germline, CDR1 is LGHDT, CDR2 YNNKEL (reference sequence). This CDR3 has 14 amino acids. DNA for the CDR3: TGTGCCAGCAGCCAGGGGATGGGGAATCAGCCCCAGCATTTT. This sequence encodes CASSQGMGNQPQHF.

Concerning this clonotype: A much more abundant neighbour one base away suggests this may be a read error. The chain links TRBV12-3 or TRBV12-4 to TRBJ1-4; 7 nucleotides agree with TRBD1. The CDR3 has 15 residues. After removal of 8 bases from V and 5 bases from J, the junction contained 11 bases not matched to a gene. CDR3 residues: CASHWGAGGNEKLFF. The CDR3 DNA follows: TGTGCCAGCCATTGGGGGGCAGGGGGAAATGAAAAACTGTTTTTT.

This clonotype has just a few counts. V is TRBV20-1 and J is TRBJ2-1; D is ambiguous. The CDR3 runs to 14 residues. The V end lost 3 bases, the J end lost 0 bases, and 9 bases lay between the germline ends. Germline CDR1 DFQATT, CDR2 SNEGSKA (reference sequence). This CDR3 is CSARSWSSYNEQFF. The CDR3 region has the DNA TGCAGTGCTAGGAGCTGGAGCTCCTACAATGAGCAGTTCTTC.

This clonotype was counted ten times or more. The V call is TRBV3-1, the J call TRBJ2-5; the match to TRBD2 covers 8 bases. Unmatched junction bases numbered 6, after V lost 4 bases and J lost 2 bases. The CDR3 totals 15 residues. From germline, CDR1 is LGHDT and CDR2 YNNKEL (reference sequence). The CDR3 reads CASSLGLAEQETQYF. In DNA form, the CDR3 reads TGTGCCAGCAGCCTAGGACTAGCAGAACAAGAGACCCAGTACTTC.

The rearrangement joins TRBV18 to TRBJ2-7, with 9 bases identical to TRBD1. The CDR3 runs to 15 residues. CDR1 is KGHSH, CDR2 LQKENI, per germline. The junction had 7 bases not matched to a gene; V was cut back by 2 bases and J by 5 bases. The CDR3 here is CASSPGTGLRHEQYF. The CDR3, as DNA: TGTGCCAGCTCACCAGGGACAGGGTTGAGGCACGAGCAGTACTTC. Based on the CDR3 plus reference TRBV18 and TRBJ2-7, the full variable domain is NAGVMQNPRHLVRRRGQEARLRCSPMKGHSHVYWYRQLPEEGLKFMVYLQKENIIDESGMPKERFSAEFPKEGPSILRIQQVVRGDSAAYFCASSPGTGLRHEQYFGPGTRLTVT.

The chain employs TRBV11-2 and TRBJ1-1, with TRBD1 identical over 7 bases. Trimming cost V 1 base and J 7 bases; bases outside gene matches: 6. The germline V gene encodes CDR1 SGHAT and CDR2 FQNNGV. This CDR3 region has 14 residues. The CDR3 nucleotides read TGTGCCAGCAGCTTAGGTGGCAGGGGGTATGAAGCTTTCTTT. It is translated as CASSLGGRGYEAFF.

V is TRBV5-4 and J is TRBJ2-1; D is unclear. CDR3 length: 12 amino acids. The germline gives CDR1 SGHNT, CDR2 YYREEE (reference sequence). Trimming cost V 6 bases and J 6 bases, with 10 bases left between them. CDR3 region: CASNPKSNEQFF. CDR3 coding DNA: TGTGCCAGCAACCCAAAGTCCAATGAGCAGTTCTTC. The full variable domain, completed using reference TRBV5-4 and TRBJ2-1, is ETGVTQSPTHLIKTRGQQVTLRCSSQSGHNTVSWYQQALGQGPQFIFQYYREEENGRGNFPPRFSGLQFPNYSSELNVNALELDDSALYLCASNPKSNEQFFGPGTRLTVL.